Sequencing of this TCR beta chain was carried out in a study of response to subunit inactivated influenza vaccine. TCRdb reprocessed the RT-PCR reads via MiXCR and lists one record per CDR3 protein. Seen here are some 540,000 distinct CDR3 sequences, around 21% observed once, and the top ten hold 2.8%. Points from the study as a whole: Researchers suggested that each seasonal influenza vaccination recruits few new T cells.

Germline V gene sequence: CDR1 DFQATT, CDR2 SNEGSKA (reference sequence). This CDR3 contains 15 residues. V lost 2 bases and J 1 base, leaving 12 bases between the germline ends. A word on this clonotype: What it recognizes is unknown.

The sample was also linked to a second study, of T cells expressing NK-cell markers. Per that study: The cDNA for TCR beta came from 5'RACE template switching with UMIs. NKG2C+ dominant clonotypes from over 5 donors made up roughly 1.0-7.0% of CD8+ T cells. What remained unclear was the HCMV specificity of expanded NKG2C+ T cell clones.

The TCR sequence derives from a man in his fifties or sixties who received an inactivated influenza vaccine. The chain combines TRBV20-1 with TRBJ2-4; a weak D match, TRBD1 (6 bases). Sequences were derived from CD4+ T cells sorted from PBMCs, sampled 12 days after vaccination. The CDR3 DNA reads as TGCAGTGCTAGAAGCCCAGGGGCGGCCAAAAACATTCAGTACTTC. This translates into CSARSPGAAKNIQYF.